This entry concerns a single T cell receptor beta chain. The target antigen is unknown. The V gene lost 3 bases and the J gene lost 7 bases, with 16 bases spanning the gap. Germline lookup yields CDR1 SGHTA and CDR2 FQGTGA. The CDR3 loop spans 15 amino acids. The sample belongs to a study of shared clonotypes between healthy human individuals. About the research overall: In total, the donors were two women and a few men aged 18 to 49. The study, taken as a whole, reports: The donor pool, a small one, limited the genetic and exposure-history diversity represented. Memory subsets generally showed lower estimated richness than naive subsets.

An even split of each subset's genomic DNA across several immunoSEQ plates was performed. The protocol was immunoSEQ multiplex PCR, while the TCRdb copy is restricted to in-frame clones and leaves out a portion. The sample consists of 2,100,000 or so clones, about 94% of them appearing once. Sequenced: naive CD4+ T cells sorted from blood. The subset was: CD45RA+ positively selected. This receptor was obtained from a man aged 18 to 29 in good health. The gene calls are TRBV7-3 and TRBJ2-1; tentatively, D is TRBD2 (8 bases). In DNA, the CDR3 is TGTGCCAGCAGCTTCAGCGGGGGCAGGGGGAATGAGCAGTTCTTC. Translation: CASSFSGGRGNEQFF.